This T cell receptor (beta chain) appears in the sequencing data of a study of blood T cell repertoires in COVID-19. Trimming took 3 bases from V and 0 from J, leaving 3 bases between them. This CDR3 spans 13 amino acids. Germline assignment: CDR1 LGHDT and CDR2 YNNKEL (reference sequence). Repertoires were generated with immunoSEQ multiplex PCR, while TCRdb's copy carries only in-frame clones and drops some. In the table there are roughly 280,000 clones, approximately 86% of which are singletons. The rearrangement uses TRBV3-1 (or the pseudogene TRBV3-2) and TRBJ1-3, with D unclear. Sequencing was done on a sample of peripheral blood. This receptor was taken from a man younger than 45 with active or convalescent COVID-19. This CDR3 reads CASSHISGNTIYF. For the CDR3, the DNA is TGTGCCAGCAGCCACATCTCTGGAAACACCATATATTTT.